A selection of T cell receptor beta chains follows, all from one sample in a study of beta chain features in type 1 diabetes. Profiled with immunoSEQ multiplex PCR; TCRdb holds only in-frame clones, not every one. This table holds over 200,000 clones, roughly a tenth found once. Sequencing was done on a sample of naive CD4+ T cells from blood. The receptors originated from a man aged 25-45 years with type 1 diabetes. The CDR3 runs from the conserved cysteine through the conserved F or W. D genes are given only for firm matches. The size entry is marked missing in some rows and otherwise reads once, few, many or a size class.

j_gene: TRBJ2-3; abundance: few; d_gene: TRBD2; v_gene: TRBV5-4; CDR3aa: CASSGQRGGTDTQYF; CDR3nt: TGTGCCAGCAGCGGCCAGCGGGGGGGCACAGATACGCAGTATTTT
j_gene: TRBJ2-7; abundance: .; d_gene: TRBD2; v_gene: TRBV4-1; CDR3aa: CASSQDETSGPYEQYF; CDR3nt: TGCGCCAGCAGCCAAGATGAGACTAGCGGCCCCTACGAGCAGTACTTC
j_gene: TRBJ1-3; abundance: few; d_gene: .; v_gene: TRBV18; CDR3aa: CASSPPGRSGNTIYF; CDR3nt: TGTGCCAGCTCACCACCGGGCAGAAGTGGAAACACCATATATTTT
j_gene: TRBJ2-1; abundance: few; d_gene: .; v_gene: TRBV7-2; CDR3aa: CASSLSSPYNEQFF; CDR3nt: TGTGCCAGCAGCTTGTCCAGTCCATACAATGAGCAGTTCTTC
j_gene: TRBJ2-5; abundance: few; d_gene: .; v_gene: TRBV9; CDR3aa: CASSFRGALETQYF; CDR3nt: TGTGCCAGCAGCTTCCGGGGGGCCTTAGAGACCCAGTACTTC
j_gene: TRBJ2-5; abundance: few; d_gene: TRBD2; v_gene: TRBV2; CDR3aa: CASGGRGAQETQYF; CDR3nt: TGTGCCAGCGGCGGGCGGGGGGCACAAGAGACCCAGTACTTC
j_gene: TRBJ2-1; abundance: .; d_gene: .; v_gene: TRBV28; CDR3aa: CASSSPPLLFF; CDR3nt: TGTGCCAGCAGTAGTCCTCCACTGCTGTTCTTC
j_gene: TRBJ2-5; abundance: few; d_gene: .; v_gene: TRBV19; CDR3aa: CASSMAEETQYF; CDR3nt: TGTGCCAGTAGTATGGCCGAAGAGACCCAGTACTTC
j_gene: TRBJ2-7; abundance: .; d_gene: .; v_gene: TRBV15; CDR3aa: CATSREPARQSSYEQYF; CDR3nt: TGTGCCACCAGCAGAGAGCCTGCGAGACAGAGCTCCTACGAGCAGTACTTC
j_gene: TRBJ2-3; abundance: few; d_gene: TRBD1; v_gene: TRBV18; CDR3aa: CASSATRQGTDTQYF; CDR3nt: TGTGCCAGCTCAGCAACGAGACAGGGGACAGATACGCAGTATTTT